The entry below describes one T cell receptor (beta chain). Measured with immunoSEQ multiplex PCR; TCRdb has only the in-frame clones, and not every one. The repertoire includes 400,000 to 450,000 clones, about 91% of them detected once, and roughly 12% sits in the top ten. This record comes from a study of blood T cell repertoires in COVID-19. Germline V CDR1 and CDR2: SQVTM, ANQGSEA. The CDR3 totals 11 residues. Trimming took 7 bases from V and 6 from J, leaving 10 bases between them. This chain uses TRBV29-1 with TRBJ2-4; D unresolved. This clonotype originated in a woman aged 45-65 years with COVID-19, enrolled during active disease. The sequencing input was peripheral blood. CDR3 in DNA: TGCAGCGCCAGGCAGCTAAACATTCAGTACTTC. This translates into CSARQLNIQYF.